This T cell receptor beta chain was found in a study of regulatory T cells in long-lasting Graves disease (dated by TCRdb to about 2021). Concerning the study at large: Persistent Graves' disease meant more than 5 years of antithyroid drug treatment with TSH receptor autoantibodies that stayed positive. Antithyroid drugs had been taken for approximately 10 years on average by persistent Graves' disease patients in the clinical cohort. Persistent Graves' disease patients were compared with newly diagnosed Graves' disease patients by peripheral blood TCR sequencing and RNA sequencing. A total of 33 samples were covered by TCR sequencing, comprising some 13 persistent and 20 or so newly diagnosed Graves' disease patients. The study was registered as a clinical trial and conducted in China.

The method behind the library was multiplex PCR. The data were produced on an Illumina HiSeq 4000. To build TCR beta libraries, CDR3 regions were amplified by Arm-PCR using iRepertoire HTBI primers. PCR products were gel purified before sequencing. From the authors' description of their analysis: Gene usage analysis of CDR3 amino acid clonotypes used the 60 to 75 TRBV and fewer than 15 TRBJ segments found across samples. Filtered high-quality paired reads were merged into contigs using COPE and FqMerger. BLAST was used to align contigs to the IMGT TRBV, TRBD and TRBJ reference genes, and CDR3 was defined following IMGT. Any clonotype with a frequency above 0.1% was classified as a highly expanded clone. Shannon entropy served as the measure of repertoire diversity, while the Gini coefficient captured V-J evenness. Public clonotypes were defined as clonotypes shared by more than one individual. Using fastp at Q25 and MiXCR, TCRdb reprocessed the public reads and kept productive beta chains. Each entry merges the rows of one CDR3 protein and shows their most common DNA and genes. In this record, the V and J calls reflect TCRdb's handling and not the investigators' own analysis. The sample table records about 470,000 distinct CDR3 sequences; around 20% of these occur just once. The top ten constitute 7.8% of the sample.

Read against the paper, the sample's time point label means: persistent/refractory GD, antithyroid drugs over 5 years with positive TRAb. For both TCR sequencing and RNA sequencing, RNA was extracted from PBMCs using TRIzol. The diagnosis of Graves' disease was made according to American Thyroid Association guidelines. The patients came from an endocrinology department in Xi'an, China. Each patient gave about 8.1 milliliters of peripheral blood, collected in an EDTA anticoagulant tube. PBMCs were isolated by Ficoll Paque Plus density gradient separation without further T cell sorting. RNA quality was checked with an Agilent 2100 Bioanalyzer and agarose gel, and concentration with a NanoDrop 2000. Trimming takes 0 bases off V and 2 bases off J; junction bases not matched to a gene: 6. The CDR3 starts with the cysteine, ends with the phenylalanine, and has 18 residues. CDR3 DNA is the only sequence kept; it has 54 bases, read in frame from the first base.

Study-wide findings and limitations: Patients with persistent disease shared more public clonotypes (about 2,900) than newly diagnosed patients did (966). The authors acknowledged the small sample size as a limitation that may reduce accuracy. The study examined only peripheral blood because the primary lesion, thyroid tissue, could not be accessed. TRBV28, TRBJ1-2 and TRBJ2-5 were preferentially used in persistent disease, while TRBV20-1 and TRBJ2-1 were favored in newly diagnosed disease. Only the TCR beta chain was sequenced and analyzed. Compared with newly diagnosed patients, persistent Graves' disease patients had lower TCR Shannon entropy and fewer highly expanded clones, which suggests clonal expansion.

Many counts were recorded for this clonotype. This clone's antigen is unknown. The input lacks base qualities; no much larger clone sits a single base away. The sequence was collected from a female donor with Graves disease. Specimen: peripheral blood mononuclear cells (PBMCs), collected when the disease was refractory, from a patient treated with antithyroid drugs. The chain was built from TRBV12-3 or TRBV12-4 and TRBJ2-7; 14 bases in the junction line up with TRBD2. In nucleotides, the sequence is TGTGCCAGCAGTTTAGCGATGGGGACTAGCGGGAGCCCCTACGAGCAGTACTTC. It translates as CASSLAMGTSGSPYEQYF.